This T cell receptor beta chain is drawn from a study of patients and donors after allogeneic stem cell transplantation (dated by TCRdb to about 2020). After removal of 3 bases from V and 6 bases from J, the junction retains 2 bases not matched to a gene. From the cysteine through the phenylalanine, the CDR3 covers 13 amino acids. Only the CDR3 DNA is retained, 39 bases long and in frame from the first base. The germline V gene yields KGHDR for CDR1 and SFDVKD for CDR2. Receptor libraries were prepared by RT-PCR. The sequencing machine was a NextSeq 550. The public sequencing data were trimmed at Q25 with fastp and processed into clonotypes with MiXCR by TCRdb, which kept only in-frame beta chains. Rows with one shared CDR3 protein collapse into an entry with the most common genes and DNA. The sample profile shows about 960,000 distinct CDR3 sequences; 18% of them were found once. Around 6% of the sample is in the top ten clones.

The count of this clonotype is one. Its antigen is unknown. Nothing much larger sits one base from this clone, and base qualities are not available. One read represents weak support. The receptor was derived from a human donor who was either an allogeneic HSCT recipient or a stem cell or donor lymphocyte infusion donor (not recorded which). It is not recorded whose cells these are; they may come from a transplant donor. The specimen was blood, either unsorted or a sorted T cell fraction (not recorded which). The chain employs TRBV24-1 and TRBJ1-2; TRBD1 fits 8 bases in the junction. The CDR3 is CATSDRTGNGYTF. The DNA reads as follows: TGTGCCACCAGTGATAGGACAGGGAATGGCTACACCTTC.